The sequence of this T cell receptor beta chain was determined in a study of CD8+CD57+ T cells in acquired aplastic anemia. For sequencing, patients were chosen who had shown expansion of CD8+CD57+ cells by flow cytometry. The CDR3 consists of 13 residues. The V gene's germline CDR1 is SNHLY and CDR2 FYNNEI. V gave up 3 bases and J gave up 6 bases, with 9 bases separating them. Both TCR beta VDJ combination and CDR3 sequence profiling were carried out. Genomic DNA was the template for this profiling. MiXCR, applied by TCRdb to the reads, yields one record per CDR3 protein. The table lists around 130,000 distinct CDR3 sequences, under 60% of them singletons.

The chain recombines TRBV2 with TRBJ2-1; D remains ambiguous. This TCR derives from a human donor with aplastic anemia. Sequenced material: sorted CD4+, CD8+, or CD8+CD57+ T cells (not recorded which) from PBMCs. The CDR3 sequence: CASSDPRFNEQFF. The DNA of the CDR3 is TGTGCCAGCAGTGACCCTAGGTTCAATGAGCAGTTCTTC. Based on the CDR3 plus reference TRBV2 and TRBJ2-1, the full variable domain is EPEVTQTPSHQVTQMGQEVILRCVPISNHLYFYWYRQILGQKVEFLVSFYNNEISEKSEIFDDQFSVERPDGSNFTLKIRSTKLEDSAMYFCASSDPRFNEQFFGPGTRLTVL.